This record concerns one T cell receptor (beta chain) sequence. This clone has a handful of counts. Its antigen is unknown. One base away there is no much larger clone; base qualities are not given. TCRbeta CDR3 regions were amplified from genomic DNA using the immunoSEQ Assay, a bias-controlled multiplex PCR. Concerning the study's data processing: The number of nucleated cells in each sample was estimated from the amplification of reference gene primers within the assay. Sequence reads were collapsed and filtered to measure the absolute abundance of every unique TCRbeta CDR3 rearrangement. For each sample, productive Simpson clonality was calculated as the square root of Simpson's diversity index across productive rearrangements. TCRdb's version of the immuneACCESS table is confined to in-frame rearrangements and falls short of the full clone set. An unresolved V gene accounts for under half of the shortfall where checked; the remainder is of unknown origin. The V and J calls and clone size are taken from that table; D and trimming were inferred from the DNA. This sample is represented by under 150,000 clones; around 79% of them were singletons. Approximately 8% of the sample lies in the top ten.

Collaborating institutions collected whole blood in K2EDTA tubes following their own protocols. For TCRbeta analysis, collaborators shipped samples as frozen whole blood, isolated PBMCs, or DNA extracted from either of those sample types. The data originate from a study of blood T cell repertoires in COVID-19 (dated by TCRdb to the early 2020s). Notes on the research overall: The collaborator samples originated in the United States, Italy and Spain and spanned the acute and convalescent phases of COVID-19. The samples were drawn from two sources: the first 160 participants of the ongoing ImmuneRACE study, and approximately 1,300 subjects contributed by 6 global collaborators. The material from the prospective study consisted of cDNA or gDNA derived from T cells, B-cell-depleted T cells, or PBMCs. HLA class I and class II types, where available, came from metadata supplied by the sample provider rather than from assay-based typing. Sample metadata almost always included a de-identified subject ID, COVID-19 status, age in years and sex. The repertoires were released in a freely available public database meant as a resource for research on the immune response to SARS-CoV-2. Subjects who had been exposed to COVID-19, were actively infected with it, or had recovered from it provided the deeply sampled blood TCRbeta repertoires that made up the dataset. What the authors observed across the whole study: The amount of clinical and demographic metadata varied by source and participant and was provided uncurated.

At the junction V is shortened by 5 bases and J by 1 base; bases outside the gene matches: 9. Inclusive of the bounding cysteine and phenylalanine, the CDR3 is 16 residues long. Of the read, only the CDR3 DNA is kept; its 48 bases are in frame from base 1. The germline V gene provides CDR1 SGHVS and CDR2 FQNEAQ. This TCR came from a man between 50 and 59 years old with active or convalescent COVID-19. The sequenced sample consisted of peripheral blood. The chain couples TRBV7-8 to TRBJ1-1; 8 bases in between match TRBD1. The DNA sequence reads TGTGCCAGCAGCCCACTGACAGGGGACGGGAACACTGAAGCTTTCTTT. This yields the protein CASSPLTGDGNTEAFF.